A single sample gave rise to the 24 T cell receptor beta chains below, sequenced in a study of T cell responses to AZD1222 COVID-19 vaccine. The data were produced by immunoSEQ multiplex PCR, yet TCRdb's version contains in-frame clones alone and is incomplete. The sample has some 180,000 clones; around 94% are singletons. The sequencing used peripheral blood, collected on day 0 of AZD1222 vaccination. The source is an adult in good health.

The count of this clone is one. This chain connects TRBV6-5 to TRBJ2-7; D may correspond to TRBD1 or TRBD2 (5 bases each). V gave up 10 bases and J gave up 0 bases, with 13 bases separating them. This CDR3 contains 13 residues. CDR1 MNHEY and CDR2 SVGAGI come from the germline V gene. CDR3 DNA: TGTGCCACGGGGCTGGGGCTCTCCTACGAGCAGTACTTC. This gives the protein CATGLGLSYEQYF.

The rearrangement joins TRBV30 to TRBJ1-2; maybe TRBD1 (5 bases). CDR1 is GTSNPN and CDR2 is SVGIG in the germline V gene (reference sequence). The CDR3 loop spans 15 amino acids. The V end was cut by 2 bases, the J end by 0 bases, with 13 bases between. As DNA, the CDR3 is TGTGCCTGGAGTAAACAGGTGTGGACTAACTATGGCTACACCTTC. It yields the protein CAWSKQVWTNYGYTF.

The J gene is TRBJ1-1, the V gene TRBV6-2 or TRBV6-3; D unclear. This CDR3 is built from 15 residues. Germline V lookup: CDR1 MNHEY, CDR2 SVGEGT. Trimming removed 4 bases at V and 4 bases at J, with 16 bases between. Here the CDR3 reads CASSLRLASGTEAFF. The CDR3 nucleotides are TGTGCCAGCAGTTTACGGTTGGCCTCGGGCACTGAAGCTTTCTTT.

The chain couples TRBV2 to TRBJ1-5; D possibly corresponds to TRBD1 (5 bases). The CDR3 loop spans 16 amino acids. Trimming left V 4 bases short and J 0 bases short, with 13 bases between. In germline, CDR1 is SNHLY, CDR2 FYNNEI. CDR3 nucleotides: TGTGCCAGCAGTGGGGTTGGGGGTAATAGCAATCAGCCCCAGCATTTT. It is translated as CASSGVGGNSNQPQHF.

For the CDR3, the DNA is TGTGCCAGCAGTGAAAGAAGATACACTGAAGCTTTCTTT. Amino acids: CASSERRYTEAFF. The chain links TRBV6-1 to TRBJ1-1; D remains ambiguous. The CDR3 runs 13 residues. CDR1 is MNHNS and CDR2 is SASEGT in the germline V gene. V was shortened by 2 bases and J by 3 bases, with 7 bases between the two germline ends.

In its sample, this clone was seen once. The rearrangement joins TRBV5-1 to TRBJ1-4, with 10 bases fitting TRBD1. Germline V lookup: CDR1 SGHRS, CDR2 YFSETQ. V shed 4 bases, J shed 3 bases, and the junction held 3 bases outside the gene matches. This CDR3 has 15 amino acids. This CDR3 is CASSGGQGPNEKLFF. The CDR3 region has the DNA TGCGCCAGCAGCGGGGGACAGGGGCCTAATGAAAAACTGTTTTTT.

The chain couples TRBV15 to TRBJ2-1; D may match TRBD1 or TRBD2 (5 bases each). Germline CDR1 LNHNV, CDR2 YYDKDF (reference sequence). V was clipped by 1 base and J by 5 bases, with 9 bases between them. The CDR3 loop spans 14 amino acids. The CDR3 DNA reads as TGTGCCACCAGCAGAGCGGGACGGAACAATGAGCAGTTCTTC. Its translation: CATSRAGRNNEQFF. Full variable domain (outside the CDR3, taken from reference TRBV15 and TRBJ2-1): DAMVIQNPRYQVTQFGKPVTLSCSQTLNHNVMYWYQQKSSQAPKLLFHYYDKDFNNEADTPDNFQSRRPNTSFCFLDIRSPGLGDTAMYLCATSRAGRNNEQFFGPGTRLTVL.

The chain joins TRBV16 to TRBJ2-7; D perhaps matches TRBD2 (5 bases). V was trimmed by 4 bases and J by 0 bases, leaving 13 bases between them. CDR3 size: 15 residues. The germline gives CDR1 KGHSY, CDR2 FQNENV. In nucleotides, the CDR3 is TGTGCCAGCAGCCTAGGTTCTACTAGCTCCTACGAGCAGTACTTC. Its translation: CASSLGSTSSYEQYF. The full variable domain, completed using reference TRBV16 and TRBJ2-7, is GEEVAQTPKHLVRGEGQKAKLYCAPIKGHSYVFWYQQVLKNEFKFLISFQNENVFDETGMPKERFSAKCLPNSPCSLEIQATKLEDSAVYFCASSLGSTSSYEQYFGPGTRLTVT.

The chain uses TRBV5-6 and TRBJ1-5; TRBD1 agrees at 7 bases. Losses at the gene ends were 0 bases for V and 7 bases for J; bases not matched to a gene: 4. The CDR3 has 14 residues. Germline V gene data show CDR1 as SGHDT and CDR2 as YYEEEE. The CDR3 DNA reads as TGTGCCAGCAGCTTGGCAAACAGGGGACAGCCCCAGCATTTT. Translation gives CASSLANRGQPQHF.

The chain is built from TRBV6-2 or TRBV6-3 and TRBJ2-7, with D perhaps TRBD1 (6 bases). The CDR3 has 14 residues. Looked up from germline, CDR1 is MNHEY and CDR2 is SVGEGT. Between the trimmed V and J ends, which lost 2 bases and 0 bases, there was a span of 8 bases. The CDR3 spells CASSYRDNSYEQYV. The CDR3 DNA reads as TGTGCCAGCAGTTACCGGGACAACTCCTACGAGCAGTACGTC.

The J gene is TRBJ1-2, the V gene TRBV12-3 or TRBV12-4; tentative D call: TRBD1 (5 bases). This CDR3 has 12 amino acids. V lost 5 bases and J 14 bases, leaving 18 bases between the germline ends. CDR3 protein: CASSMGPGVSTF. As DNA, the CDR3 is TGTGCCAGCAGTATGGGACCGGGAGTATCAACCTTC.

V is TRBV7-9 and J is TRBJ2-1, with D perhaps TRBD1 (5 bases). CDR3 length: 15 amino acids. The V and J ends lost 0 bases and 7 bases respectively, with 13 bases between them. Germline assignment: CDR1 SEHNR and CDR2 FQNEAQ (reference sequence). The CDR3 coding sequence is TGTGCCAGCAGCTTAGCCGCAGGGTTCGGGAATGAGCAGTTCTTC. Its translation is CASSLAAGFGNEQFF.

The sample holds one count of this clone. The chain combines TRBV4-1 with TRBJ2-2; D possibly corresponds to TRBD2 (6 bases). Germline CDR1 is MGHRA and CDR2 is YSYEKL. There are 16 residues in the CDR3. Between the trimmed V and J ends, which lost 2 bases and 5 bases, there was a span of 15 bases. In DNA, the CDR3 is TGCGCCAGCAGCCAATTAGCGGCGACCGGGACCGGGGAGCTGTTTTTT. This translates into CASSQLAATGTGELFF.

CDR3 residues: CASSFVGGGNEKLFF. The DNA of the CDR3 is TGTGCCAGCAGTTTCGTCGGTGGGGGTAATGAAAAACTGTTTTTT. The chain uses TRBV7-9 and TRBJ1-4; tentatively, D is TRBD1 (5 bases). Germline assignment: CDR1 SEHNR and CDR2 FQNEAQ (reference sequence). Deletions cut 6 bases from V and 4 bases from J, with 15 bases between. The CDR3 has 15 amino acids.

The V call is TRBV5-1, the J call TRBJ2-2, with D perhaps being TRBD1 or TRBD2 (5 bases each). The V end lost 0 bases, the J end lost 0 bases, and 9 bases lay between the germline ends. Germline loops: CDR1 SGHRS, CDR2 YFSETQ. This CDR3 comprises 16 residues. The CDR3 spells CASSLGGGPNTGELFF. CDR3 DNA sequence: TGCGCCAGCAGCTTGGGTGGGGGACCGAACACCGGGGAGCTGTTTTTT.

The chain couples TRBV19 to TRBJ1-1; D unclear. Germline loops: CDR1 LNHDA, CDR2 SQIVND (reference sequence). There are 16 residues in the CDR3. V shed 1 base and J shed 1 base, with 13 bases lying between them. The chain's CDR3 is CASSIVGGLRNTEAFF. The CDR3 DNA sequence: TGTGCCAGTAGTATAGTTGGAGGGCTACGGAACACTGAAGCTTTCTTT. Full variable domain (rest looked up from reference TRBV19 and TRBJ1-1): DGGITQSPKYLFRKEGQNVTLSCEQNLNHDAMYWYRQDPGQGLRLIYYSQIVNDFQKGDIAEGYSVSREKKESFPLTVTSAQKNPTAFYLCASSIVGGLRNTEAFFGQGTRLTVV.

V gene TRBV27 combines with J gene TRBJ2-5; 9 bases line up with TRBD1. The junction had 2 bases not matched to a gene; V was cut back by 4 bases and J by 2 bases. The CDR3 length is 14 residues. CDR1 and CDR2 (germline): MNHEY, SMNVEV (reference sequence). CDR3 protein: CASSYRGQQETQYF. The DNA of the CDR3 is TGTGCCAGCAGTTACAGGGGGCAACAAGAGACCCAGTACTTC.

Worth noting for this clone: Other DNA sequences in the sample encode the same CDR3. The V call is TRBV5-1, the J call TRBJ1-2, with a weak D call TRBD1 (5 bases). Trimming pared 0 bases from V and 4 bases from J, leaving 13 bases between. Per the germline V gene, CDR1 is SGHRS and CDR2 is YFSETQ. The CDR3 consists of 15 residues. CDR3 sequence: CASSLGQGVGYGYTF. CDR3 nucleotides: TGCGCCAGCAGCTTGGGGCAGGGAGTGGGCTATGGCTACACCTTC.

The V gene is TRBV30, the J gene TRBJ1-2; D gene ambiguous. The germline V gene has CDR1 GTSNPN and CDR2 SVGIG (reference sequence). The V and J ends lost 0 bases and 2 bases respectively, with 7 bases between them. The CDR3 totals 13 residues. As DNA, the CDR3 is TGTGCCTGGAGTGTAGATGAAAACTATGGCTACACCTTC. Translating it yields CAWSVDENYGYTF.

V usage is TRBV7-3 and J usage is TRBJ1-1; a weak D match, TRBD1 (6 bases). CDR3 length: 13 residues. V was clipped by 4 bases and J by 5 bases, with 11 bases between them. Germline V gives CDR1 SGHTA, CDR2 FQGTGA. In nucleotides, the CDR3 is TGTGCCAGCAGCTCAGGGGCAGGGACTGAAGCTTTCTTT. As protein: CASSSGAGTEAFF.

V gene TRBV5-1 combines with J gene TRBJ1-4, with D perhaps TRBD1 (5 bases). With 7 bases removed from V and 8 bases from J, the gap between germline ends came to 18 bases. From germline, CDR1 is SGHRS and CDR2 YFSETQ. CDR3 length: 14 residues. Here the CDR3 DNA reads TGCGCCAGCGGGCCTGTAGGGGTTGGGGAAAAACTGTTTTTT. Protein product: CASGPVGVGEKLFF.

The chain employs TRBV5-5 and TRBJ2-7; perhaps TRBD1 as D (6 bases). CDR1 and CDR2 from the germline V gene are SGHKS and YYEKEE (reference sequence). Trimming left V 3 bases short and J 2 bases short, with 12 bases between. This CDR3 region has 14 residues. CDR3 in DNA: TGTGCCAGCAGCTACCGATGGACAGCCTACGAGCAGTACTTC. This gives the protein CASSYRWTAYEQYF.

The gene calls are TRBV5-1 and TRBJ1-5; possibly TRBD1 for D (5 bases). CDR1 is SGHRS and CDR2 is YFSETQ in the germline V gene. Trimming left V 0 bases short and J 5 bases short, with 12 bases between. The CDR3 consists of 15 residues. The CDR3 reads CASSLDGARDQPQHF. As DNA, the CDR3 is TGCGCCAGCAGCTTGGACGGGGCCCGGGATCAGCCCCAGCATTTT.

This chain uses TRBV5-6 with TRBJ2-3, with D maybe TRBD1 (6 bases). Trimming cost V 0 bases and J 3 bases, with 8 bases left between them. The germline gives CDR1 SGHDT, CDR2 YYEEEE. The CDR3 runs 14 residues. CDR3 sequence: CASSLDRVTDTQYF. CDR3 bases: TGTGCCAGCAGCTTGGACAGGGTGACAGATACGCAGTATTTT. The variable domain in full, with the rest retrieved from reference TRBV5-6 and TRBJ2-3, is DAGVTQSPTHLIKTRGQQVTLRCSPKSGHDTVSWYQQALGQGPQFIFQYYEEEERQRGNFPDRFSGHQFPNYSSELNVNALLLGDSALYLCASSLDRVTDTQYFGPGTRLTVL.